The rows below give T cell receptor beta chains drawn from one sample of a study of blood T cell repertoires in COVID-19. Some clones are missing from TCRdb's copy, which holds only in-frame ones; the method was immunoSEQ multiplex PCR. The sample holds around 310,000 clones, 90% seen once. The material sequenced was peripheral blood. The source is a woman in her forties with COVID-19, enrolled during active disease. CDR3s include the opening cysteine and the closing phenylalanine or tryptophan. D genes are given only for firm matches. Expanded clones get a size class; other rows say once, few or many, or leave the size out.

j_gene | v_gene | d_gene | abundance | CDR3nt | CDR3aa
TRBJ1-6 | TRBV28 | - | - | TGTGCCAGCAGTTTATATCCCCACCTCTGGGGATCTGGAGGGCCACCCCTCCACTTT | CASSLYPHLWGSGGPPLHF
TRBJ2-2 | TRBV28 | - | - | TGTGCCAGCAGTCCCGGGACATTGAACACCGGGGAGCTGTTTTTT | CASSPGTLNTGELFF
TRBJ1-5 | TRBV4-1 | TRBD1 | - | TGCGCCAGCAGCCAAGGTCTGGACAGGGGGGGCAATCAGCCCCAGCATTTT | CASSQGLDRGGNQPQHF
TRBJ1-5 | TRBV5-4 | - | - | TGTGCCAGCAGCGAGGGTGGGGAACAGCCCCAGCATTTT | CASSEGGEQPQHF
TRBJ2-5 | TRBV28 | - | - | TGTGCCAGCAGTTTACTGTCCTTAATCGAGACCCAGTACTTC | CASSLLSLIETQYF
TRBJ1-1 | TRBV5-1 | TRBD1 | - | TGCGCCAGCAGCTTGGCCCCCCTCCGGGGACAGGGAAACACTGAAGCTTTCTTT | CASSLAPLRGQGNTEAFF
TRBJ1-6 | TRBV6-1 | TRBD1 | - | TGTGCCAGCAGTGAAGGACAGGGGAGAGGATCACCCCTCCACTTT | CASSEGQGRGSPLHF
TRBJ2-7 | TRBV7-7 | TRBD1 | - | TGTGCTAGCAGCTTACCGCTCGGGACAGGCGACGAGCAGTACTTC | CASSLPLGTGDEQYF
TRBJ2-3 | TRBV11-3 | TRBD1 | - | TGTGCCAGCAGCTTCAGGGGGTCCGGAGATACGCAGTATTTT | CASSFRGSGDTQYF
TRBJ1-2 | TRBV5-1 | - | - | TGCGCCAGCAGCGATACAGGTGACTATGGCTACACCTTC | CASSDTGDYGYTF
TRBJ2-3 | TRBV28 | - | - | TGTGCCAGCAGGCATAGAGAACTTCGCGGGGGCACAGATACGCAGTATTTT | CASRHRELRGGTDTQYF
TRBJ2-4 | TRBV2 | - | - | TGTGCCAGCCAAGGCAGGGAAGCCAAAAACATTCAGTACTTC | CASQGREAKNIQYF
TRBJ2-7 | TRBV2 | - | - | TGTGCCAGCAGAGCGGGACAGGTAACCATGCGAGTTCCCTTC | CASRAGQVTMRVPF
TRBJ1-1 | TRBV19 | - | - | TGTGCCAGTTCCTTCCCGGGAGGAAACACTGAAGCTTTCTTT | CASSFPGGNTEAFF
TRBJ2-3 | TRBV11-2 | - | - | TGTGCCAGCAGCTTAGCTGTCGTCTATACGCAGTATTTT | CASSLAVVYTQYF
TRBJ2-3 | TRBV29-1 | - | once | TGCAGCGTGGTACAAGGGGCATCAGATACGCAGTATTTT | CSVVQGASDTQYF
TRBJ1-5 | TRBV16 | - | - | TGTGCCAGCACTACGGGGGACCCTAGCAATCAGCCCCAGCATTTT | CASTTGDPSNQPQHF
TRBJ1-1 | TRBV30 | TRBD1 | - | TGTGCCTGGAGTGGGGGACAGGGGGCTTTCTTT | CAWSGGQGAFF
TRBJ1-2 | TRBV18 | - | - | TGTGCCAGCTCACCACAGGGGAAGGACTATGGCTACACCTTC | CASSPQGKDYGYTF
TRBJ1-2 | TRBV15 | - | - | TGTGCCACCAGCAGACCCCAGGGGATTCATGGCTACACCTTC | CATSRPQGIHGYTF